These T cell receptor beta chains were read from a single sample in a study of blood T cell repertoires in COVID-19. Assay: immunoSEQ multiplex PCR; the TCRdb copy retains only in-frame clones and omits some. The sample has under 140,000 clones, 87% seen once. The sequenced sample consisted of peripheral blood. All receptors derive from a human donor in a cohort sampled during active COVID-19. Both conserved end residues are part of each CDR3. D genes are given only for firm matches. Part of the rows lack a size; the others show once, few, many or a class for expanded clones.

v_call: TRBV6-5; cdr3_length: 15; clone_size: .; d_call: TRBD2; j_call: TRBJ2-1; cdr3_aa: CASTRLAGTYNEQFF; cdr3_nt: TGTGCCAGCACCCGACTAGCGGGGACCTACAATGAGCAGTTCTTC
v_call: TRBV18; cdr3_length: 18; clone_size: .; d_call: TRBD1; j_call: TRBJ2-6; cdr3_aa: CASSSRDRVHSGANVLTF; cdr3_nt: TGTGCCAGCTCATCCCGGGACAGGGTTCACTCTGGGGCCAACGTCCTGACTTTC
v_call: TRBV5-5; cdr3_length: 14; clone_size: .; d_call: .; j_call: TRBJ2-7; cdr3_aa: CASSLEGVGYEQYF; cdr3_nt: TGTGCCAGCAGCTTGGAAGGGGTCGGGTACGAGCAGTACTTC
v_call: TRBV4-1; cdr3_length: 16; clone_size: .; d_call: TRBD1; j_call: TRBJ2-7; cdr3_aa: CASSQERTGSGYEQYF; cdr3_nt: TGCGCCAGCAGCCAAGAAAGGACAGGCTCGGGCTACGAGCAGTACTTC
v_call: TRBV4-1; cdr3_length: 21; clone_size: few; d_call: TRBD1; j_call: TRBJ1-6; cdr3_aa: CASSQVRIRDRAPKDNSPLHF; cdr3_nt: TGCGCCAGCAGCCAGGTTAGAATCCGGGACAGGGCACCCAAGGATAATTCACCCCTCCACTTT
v_call: TRBV28; cdr3_length: 17; clone_size: .; d_call: .; j_call: TRBJ1-2; cdr3_aa: CASSLINPSTGMWGYTF; cdr3_nt: TGTGCCAGCAGTTTAATCAACCCTTCCACAGGGATGTGGGGCTACACCTTC
v_call: TRBV2; cdr3_length: 15; clone_size: .; d_call: TRBD1; j_call: TRBJ2-1; cdr3_aa: CASSETGPSYNEQFF; cdr3_nt: TGTGCCAGCAGTGAGACAGGGCCCTCCTACAATGAGCAGTTCTTC
v_call: TRBV7-2; cdr3_length: 15; clone_size: .; d_call: .; j_call: TRBJ2-2; cdr3_aa: CASSLRLRNTGELFF; cdr3_nt: TGTGCCAGCAGCTTACGACTAAGGAACACCGGGGAGCTGTTTTTT
v_call: TRBV28; cdr3_length: 16; clone_size: .; d_call: .; j_call: TRBJ2-5; cdr3_aa: CASSPTGTRERQTQYF; cdr3_nt: TGTGCCAGCAGTCCAACCGGGACACGGGAACGGCAGACCCAGTACTTC
v_call: TRBV28; cdr3_length: 12; clone_size: .; d_call: .; j_call: TRBJ1-2; cdr3_aa: CAHNTGFYGYTF; cdr3_nt: TGTGCCCACAATACAGGCTTCTATGGCTACACCTTC
v_call: TRBV7-9; cdr3_length: 16; clone_size: once; d_call: TRBD2; j_call: TRBJ2-5; cdr3_aa: CASSLGPSGSRETQYF; cdr3_nt: TGTGCCAGCAGCTTAGGCCCTAGCGGGAGTCGGGAGACCCAGTACTTC
v_call: TRBV10-3; cdr3_length: 13; clone_size: once; d_call: TRBD1; j_call: TRBJ1-1; cdr3_aa: CAIRIGTDTEAFF; cdr3_nt: TGTGCCATCAGAATAGGGACAGACACTGAAGCTTTCTTT
v_call: TRBV6-1; cdr3_length: 16; clone_size: .; d_call: .; j_call: TRBJ1-6; cdr3_aa: CASSELSGTTGSPLHF; cdr3_nt: TGTGCCAGCAGTGAACTCTCCGGGACAACTGGGTCACCCCTCCACTTT
v_call: TRBV4-2; cdr3_length: 15; clone_size: .; d_call: TRBD1; j_call: TRBJ2-5; cdr3_aa: CASSQLPGGQETQYF; cdr3_nt: TGTGCCAGCAGCCAACTTCCAGGGGGACAAGAGACCCAGTACTTC
v_call: TRBV18; cdr3_length: 19; clone_size: .; d_call: TRBD1; j_call: TRBJ1-3; cdr3_aa: CASSQDTSTGVRSGNTIYF; cdr3_nt: TGTGCCAGCTCACAGGATACCTCAACAGGGGTTCGCTCTGGAAACACCATATATTTT
v_call: TRBV7-6; cdr3_length: 16; clone_size: .; d_call: TRBD1; j_call: TRBJ2-3; cdr3_aa: CASSAKRQGGDGTQYF; cdr3_nt: TGTGCCAGCAGCGCCAAGAGACAGGGGGGTGATGGTACGCAGTATTTT
v_call: TRBV5-6; cdr3_length: 13; clone_size: .; d_call: .; j_call: TRBJ2-1; cdr3_aa: CASSPTLRLEQFF; cdr3_nt: TGTGCCAGCAGCCCTACCTTACGCCTTGAGCAGTTCTTC
v_call: TRBV6-6; cdr3_length: 12; clone_size: .; d_call: .; j_call: TRBJ1-1; cdr3_aa: CASFDREAEAFF; cdr3_nt: TGTGCCAGCTTTGATAGGGAGGCTGAAGCTTTCTTT
v_call: TRBV7-2; cdr3_length: 18; clone_size: .; d_call: TRBD2; j_call: TRBJ2-3; cdr3_aa: CASSGRLAWNTSTDTQYF; cdr3_nt: TGTGCCAGCAGCGGCCGACTAGCGTGGAACACTAGCACAGATACGCAGTATTTT
v_call: TRBV7-9; cdr3_length: 18; clone_size: .; d_call: .; j_call: TRBJ1-4; cdr3_aa: CASSLDRAPNATNEKLFF; cdr3_nt: TGTGCCAGCAGCTTAGACCGAGCTCCCAACGCAACTAATGAAAAACTGTTTTTT
v_call: TRBV19; cdr3_length: 15; clone_size: .; d_call: TRBD2; j_call: TRBJ2-7; cdr3_aa: CASSGTSGWSYEQYF; cdr3_nt: TGTGCCAGTAGCGGGACTAGCGGGTGGAGCTACGAGCAGTACTTC
v_call: TRBV5-6; cdr3_length: 14; clone_size: .; d_call: .; j_call: TRBJ1-1; cdr3_aa: CASSRGAGNTEAFF; cdr3_nt: TGTGCCAGCAGCCGCGGGGCTGGGAACACTGAAGCTTTCTTT
v_call: TRBV6-5; cdr3_length: 15; clone_size: .; d_call: TRBD1; j_call: TRBJ1-2; cdr3_aa: CASSYAWTGNYGYTF; cdr3_nt: TGTGCCAGCAGTTACGCCTGGACAGGGAACTATGGCTACACCTTC
v_call: TRBV6-1; cdr3_length: 16; clone_size: .; d_call: .; j_call: TRBJ1-2; cdr3_aa: CASSEEAQEPPYGYTF; cdr3_nt: TGTGCCAGCAGTGAAGAGGCTCAGGAACCCCCCTATGGCTACACCTTC
v_call: TRBV4-2; cdr3_length: 14; clone_size: .; d_call: .; j_call: TRBJ2-7; cdr3_aa: CASSQDPTGREQYF; cdr3_nt: TGTGCCAGCAGCCAAGATCCAACAGGACGCGAGCAGTACTTC
v_call: TRBV5-1; cdr3_length: 15; clone_size: .; d_call: .; j_call: TRBJ1-4; cdr3_aa: CASSFRGPSGEKLFF; cdr3_nt: TGCGCCAGCAGCTTCCGGGGCCCCAGCGGGGAAAAACTGTTTTTT
v_call: TRBV30; cdr3_length: 15; clone_size: once; d_call: TRBD2; j_call: TRBJ2-1; cdr3_aa: CAWRGHSGGAGEQFF; cdr3_nt: TGTGCCTGGAGGGGACATAGCGGGGGGGCAGGTGAGCAGTTCTTC
v_call: TRBV11-1; cdr3_length: 16; clone_size: .; d_call: TRBD2; j_call: TRBJ2-7; cdr3_aa: CASSLEGSGRSYEQYF; cdr3_nt: TGTGCCAGCAGCTTAGAGGGTAGCGGGCGATCCTACGAGCAGTACTTC
v_call: TRBV27; cdr3_length: 13; clone_size: once; d_call: .; j_call: TRBJ2-7; cdr3_aa: CASSAGHQGEQYF; cdr3_nt: TGTGCCAGTTCTGCGGGGCACCAAGGAGAGCAGTACTTC
v_call: TRBV12-3/TRBV12-4; cdr3_length: 12; clone_size: .; d_call: .; j_call: TRBJ2-7; cdr3_aa: CASSLELREQYF; cdr3_nt: TGTGCCAGCAGTTTAGAGCTGCGCGAGCAGTACTTC
v_call: TRBV3-1/TRBV3-2; cdr3_length: 16; clone_size: .; d_call: .; j_call: TRBJ1-3; cdr3_aa: CASSQDREVFGNTIYF; cdr3_nt: TGTGCCAGCAGCCAAGATCGGGAAGTCTTTGGAAACACCATATATTTT
v_call: TRBV4-2; cdr3_length: 15; clone_size: once; d_call: TRBD2; j_call: TRBJ2-1; cdr3_aa: CASSPREGGDNEQFF; cdr3_nt: TGTGCCAGCAGCCCGCGGGAGGGTGGCGACAATGAGCAGTTCTTC
v_call: TRBV30; cdr3_length: 17; clone_size: .; d_call: TRBD2; j_call: TRBJ2-1; cdr3_aa: CACAGTSGSLSYNEQFF; cdr3_nt: TGTGCCTGCGCCGGGACTAGCGGGAGCCTCTCCTACAATGAGCAGTTCTTC
v_call: TRBV7-3; cdr3_length: 15; clone_size: .; d_call: TRBD1; j_call: TRBJ2-1; cdr3_aa: CASSLGQGNHNEQFF; cdr3_nt: TGTGCCAGCAGCTTAGGACAGGGTAACCACAATGAGCAGTTCTTC
v_call: TRBV6-2/TRBV6-3; cdr3_length: 14; clone_size: .; d_call: TRBD1; j_call: TRBJ1-1; cdr3_aa: CASSLQGALTEAFF; cdr3_nt: TGTGCCAGCAGTCTCCAGGGGGCGTTAACTGAAGCTTTCTTT
v_call: TRBV6-2/TRBV6-3; cdr3_length: 15; clone_size: .; d_call: TRBD2; j_call: TRBJ2-1; cdr3_aa: CASSLLAGGYNEQFF; cdr3_nt: TGTGCCAGCAGTCTTCTAGCGGGGGGCTACAATGAGCAGTTCTTC
v_call: TRBV7-9; cdr3_length: 15; clone_size: .; d_call: TRBD2; j_call: TRBJ2-1; cdr3_aa: CASSITPSGYNEQFF; cdr3_nt: TGTGCCAGCAGCATAACCCCTAGCGGGTACAATGAGCAGTTCTTC
v_call: TRBV13; cdr3_length: 14; clone_size: .; d_call: .; j_call: TRBJ2-5; cdr3_aa: CASSPSWRQETQYF; cdr3_nt: TGTGCCAGCAGTCCTAGTTGGCGCCAAGAGACCCAGTACTTC
v_call: TRBV29-1; cdr3_length: 16; clone_size: once; d_call: TRBD1; j_call: TRBJ2-1; cdr3_aa: CSVGGTATSAHDEQFF; cdr3_nt: TGCAGCGTTGGTGGGACAGCTACGTCCGCTCACGATGAGCAGTTCTTC
v_call: TRBV2; cdr3_length: 14; clone_size: .; d_call: .; j_call: TRBJ2-7; cdr3_aa: CASSERRGPYEQYF; cdr3_nt: TGTGCCAGCAGTGAAAGGCGGGGTCCTTACGAGCAGTACTTC
v_call: TRBV5-1; cdr3_length: 15; clone_size: once; d_call: .; j_call: TRBJ2-2; cdr3_aa: CASSLGQLNTGELFF; cdr3_nt: TGCGCCAGCAGCTTGGGACAGCTGAACACCGGGGAGCTGTTTTTT
v_call: TRBV7-2; cdr3_length: 16; clone_size: .; d_call: TRBD2; j_call: TRBJ2-3; cdr3_aa: CASSLGWAGGPDTQYF; cdr3_nt: TGTGCCAGCAGCTTAGGCTGGGCGGGAGGGCCAGATACGCAGTATTTT
v_call: TRBV2; cdr3_length: 15; clone_size: .; d_call: TRBD2; j_call: TRBJ2-7; cdr3_aa: CASSVNAGGTYEQYF; cdr3_nt: TGTGCCAGCAGTGTGAATGCGGGGGGAACCTACGAGCAGTACTTC
v_call: TRBV18; cdr3_length: 16; clone_size: once; d_call: TRBD2; j_call: TRBJ2-1; cdr3_aa: CASSLRGTSSYNEQFF; cdr3_nt: TGTGCCAGCTCACTAAGGGGGACTAGCTCCTACAATGAGCAGTTCTTC
v_call: TRBV10-1; cdr3_length: 14; clone_size: .; d_call: .; j_call: TRBJ2-7; cdr3_aa: CASSESGGSYEQYF; cdr3_nt: TGCGCCAGCAGTGAGTCAGGGGGCTCCTACGAGCAGTACTTC
v_call: TRBV30; cdr3_length: 15; clone_size: once; d_call: TRBD1; j_call: TRBJ1-1; cdr3_aa: CAWSHNQDRGTEAFF; cdr3_nt: TGTGCCTGGAGCCACAACCAAGACAGGGGCACTGAAGCTTTCTTT
v_call: TRBV5-8; cdr3_length: 14; clone_size: few; d_call: TRBD1; j_call: TRBJ1-2; cdr3_aa: CASSRGQEGYGYTF; cdr3_nt: TGTGCCAGCAGCAGGGGACAGGAGGGCTATGGCTACACCTTC
v_call: TRBV19; cdr3_length: 13; clone_size: .; d_call: .; j_call: TRBJ1-2; cdr3_aa: CASSKTGNYGYTF; cdr3_nt: TGTGCCAGTAGTAAGACAGGAAACTATGGCTACACCTTC
v_call: TRBV2; cdr3_length: 12; clone_size: few; d_call: .; j_call: TRBJ1-1; cdr3_aa: CASSETGREAFF; cdr3_nt: TGTGCCAGCAGCGAGACAGGCAGGGAAGCTTTCTTT
v_call: TRBV30; cdr3_length: 12; clone_size: .; d_call: .; j_call: TRBJ1-4; cdr3_aa: CAWSVSGEKLFF; cdr3_nt: TGTGCCTGGAGTGTCAGTGGTGAAAAACTGTTTTTT
v_call: TRBV5-1; cdr3_length: 17; clone_size: .; d_call: TRBD1; j_call: TRBJ2-7; cdr3_aa: CASKDTLRTGVSYEQYF; cdr3_nt: TGCGCCAGCAAGGATACCTTGAGGACAGGGGTTTCCTACGAGCAGTACTTC
v_call: TRBV9; cdr3_length: 16; clone_size: .; d_call: .; j_call: TRBJ2-3; cdr3_aa: CASSVATGPSTDTQYF; cdr3_nt: TGTGCCAGCAGCGTAGCAACAGGGCCGAGCACAGATACGCAGTATTTT
v_call: TRBV6-4; cdr3_length: 14; clone_size: .; d_call: .; j_call: TRBJ2-2; cdr3_aa: CASTPSGNTGELFF; cdr3_nt: TGTGCCAGCACGCCGAGCGGGAACACCGGGGAGCTGTTTTTT
v_call: TRBV5-5; cdr3_length: 13; clone_size: .; d_call: .; j_call: TRBJ1-1; cdr3_aa: CASSLLRGTEAFF; cdr3_nt: TGTGCCAGCAGCTTACTCAGGGGCACTGAAGCTTTCTTT